This T cell receptor (beta chain) was identified during a study of HIV-infected patients and healthy controls. Notes on the study in general: CMV-associated CDR3s mostly grew nonsignificantly during therapy, while HIV-associated CDR3s declined significantly. Compared with healthy controls, HIV-infected patients showed less CDR3 sharing between individuals. No HLA typing of donors was done in this study.

The CDR3 runs 15 residues. Germline assignment: CDR1 DFQATT and CDR2 SNEGSKA (reference sequence). The V gene lost 5 bases and the J gene lost 3 bases, with 17 bases spanning the gap. About 500 ng RNA was reverse transcribed with alpha and beta constant-region primers. Alpha and beta chain libraries were made separately by chain-specific third strand synthesis with multiplexing indices. TCRdb redid the calling of the 5' RACE reads with MiXCR, one entry per CDR3 protein. The table records under 15,000 distinct CDR3 sequences, roughly 11% of them present only once. In regard to this clonotype: Its antigen is unknown.

All unsorted peripheral T cells were captured because whole blood was used without fractionation. The specimen was blood. The source of this sequence is an adult in good health. The chain combines TRBV20-1 with TRBJ1-5; D call uncertain. CDR3 sequence (DNA): TGCAGTGCTCGACTTCCTGCGGACGTCAATCAGCCCCAGCATTTT. Its protein product is CSARLPADVNQPQHF.